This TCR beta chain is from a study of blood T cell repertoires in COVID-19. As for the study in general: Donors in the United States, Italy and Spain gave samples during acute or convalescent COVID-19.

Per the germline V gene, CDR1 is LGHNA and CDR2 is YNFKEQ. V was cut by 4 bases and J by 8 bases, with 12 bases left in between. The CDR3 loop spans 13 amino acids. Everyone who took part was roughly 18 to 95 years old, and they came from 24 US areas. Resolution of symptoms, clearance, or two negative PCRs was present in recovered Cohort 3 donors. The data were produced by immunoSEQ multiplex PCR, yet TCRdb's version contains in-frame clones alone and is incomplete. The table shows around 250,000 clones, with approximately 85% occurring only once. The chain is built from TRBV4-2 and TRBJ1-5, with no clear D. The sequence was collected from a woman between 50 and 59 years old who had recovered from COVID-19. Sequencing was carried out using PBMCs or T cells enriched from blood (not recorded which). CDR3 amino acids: CASSPPMSEPQHF. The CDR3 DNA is TGTGCCAGCAGCCCCCCGATGTCGGAGCCCCAGCATTTT.